A selection of T cell receptor beta chains follows, all from one sample in a study of CD8+ T cells in alopecia areata. Generated by immunoSEQ multiplex PCR, the TCRdb table keeps only in-frame clones and is missing some. The sample has 180,000 or so clones; about 51% are singletons. The sample in question was CD8+ T cells sorted from blood, obtained at week 52, from a patient treated with tofacitinib. These receptors all stem from a human donor with alopecia areata. Both conserved end residues are part of each CDR3. Fields, in order: J gene, V gene, D gene, clone size, CDR3 DNA, CDR3 protein. The D gene is left open where the match is weak. A clone size is listed for some rows: how often the clone was seen (once, few, many), or a class if it is expanded.

>TRBJ2-1|TRBV5-4|TRBD1|few
TGTGCCAGCAGTTTCGCAGGGGGCCCTCCAGGAGTGCAGTTCTTC
CASSFAGGPPGVQFF
>TRBJ1-5|TRBV13|-|-
TGTGCCAGCAGCTTAGGGGACCGAAATCAGCCCCAGCATTTT
CASSLGDRNQPQHF
>TRBJ2-7|TRBV7-2|-|few
TGTGCCAGCAGCTCGAACAGGGACAACTACGAGCAGTACTTC
CASSSNRDNYEQYF
>TRBJ2-3|TRBV30|TRBD2|-
TGTGCCTGGAGTGTCGGACTAGCGGGGGGGCCCACAGATACGCAGTATTTT
CAWSVGLAGGPTDTQYF
>TRBJ2-1|TRBV7-7|TRBD1|few
TGTGCTAGCAGCCCCCAACAGGGGGCGTTTACGAATGAGCAGTTCTTC
CASSPQQGAFTNEQFF
>TRBJ2-5|TRBV10-3|TRBD2|once
TGTGCCATCAGTGGGACTAGCCAGCAAGAGACCCAGTACTTC
CAISGTSQQETQYF
>TRBJ1-2|TRBV4-3|-|-
TGCGCCAGCAGCCAAGATAGGGACGGGAGTTATGGCTACACCTTC
CASSQDRDGSYGYTF
>TRBJ2-7|TRBV5-6|-|once
TGTGCCAGCAGTCTCGACCTTGGATACGAGCAGTACTTC
CASSLDLGYEQYF
>TRBJ2-7|TRBV9|TRBD2|once
TGTGCCAGCAGCGAGGGACTAACCTACGAGCAGTACTTC
CASSEGLTYEQYF
>TRBJ2-7|TRBV10-1|-|once
TGCGCCAGCTCCCGGGACACCTCCTACGAGCAGTACTTC
CASSRDTSYEQYF
>TRBJ1-3|TRBV9|-|-
TGTGCCAGCAGCGTAGAGGGCAGCCTTTTGGCCACCATATATTTT
CASSVEGSLLATIYF
>TRBJ1-5|TRBV7-9|-|-
TGTGCCAGCAGCGCCGACGGTTTCAATCAGCCCCAGCATTTT
CASSADGFNQPQHF
>TRBJ2-7|TRBV6-5|-|-
TGTGCCAGCAGCTTGGGGGCCAGGTACGAGCAGTACTTC
CASSLGARYEQYF
>TRBJ1-4|TRBV29-1|-|-
TGCAGCGTTGCACAGGACCTTTATGAAAAACTGTTTTTT
CSVAQDLYEKLFF
>TRBJ2-6|TRBV5-5|-|-
TGTGCCAGCAGCTTGGTTGGGTCGGGGGCCAACGTCCTGACTTTC
CASSLVGSGANVLTF
>TRBJ1-2|TRBV5-1|-|-
TGCGCCAGCAGCTTGGCCGACAGCGCTACCTATGGCTACACCTTC
CASSLADSATYGYTF
>TRBJ2-3|TRBV6-5|-|-
TGTGCCAGCACCACCGGGGGCACAGATACGCAGTATTTT
CASTTGGTDTQYF
>TRBJ2-7|TRBV9|-|-
TGTGCCAGCAGCGTCGATGACAGGATCTACGAGCAGTACTTC
CASSVDDRIYEQYF
>TRBJ1-6|TRBV29-1|TRBD1|-
TGCAGCGTACAGGGGGGGCCGCGTTCACCCCTCCACTTT
CSVQGGPRSPLHF
>TRBJ1-1|TRBV30|-|-
TGTGCCTGGAGCGGACGGGGGGACACTGAAGCTTTCTTT
CAWSGRGDTEAFF
>TRBJ2-2|TRBV13|-|few
TGTGCCAGCAGCTTACGTCCTGGGGAGCTGTTTTTT
CASSLRPGELFF
>TRBJ2-7|TRBV6-5|-|-
TGTGCCAGCAGTCCCACAGGACCGGGGGAGGAGCAGTACTTC
CASSPTGPGEEQYF
>TRBJ1-2|TRBV29-1|-|-
TGCAGCGTGGGGGCCGTCGTACAGGGTGGCTATGGCTACACCTTC
CSVGAVVQGGYGYTF
>TRBJ2-1|TRBV25-1|-|-
TGTGCCAGCAGTCGCCCCGGACAGTCCAATGAGCAGTTCTTC
CASSRPGQSNEQFF